This T cell receptor (beta chain) came from a study of blood T cell repertoires in COVID-19. Looking at the study overall: T cells, B-cell-depleted T cells, or PBMCs provided the cDNA or gDNA that served as material.

This CDR3 is built from 13 residues. V lost 0 bases to trimming and J lost 3 bases, with 7 bases between them. Per germline, CDR1 SGDLS and CDR2 YYNGEE. Enrolled through a virtual design, the participants were between 18 and 89 years of age and came from some 26 US areas. Participant-given clinical history determined each cohort assignment. The table came from immunoSEQ multiplex PCR; TCRdb's copy has only in-frame clones and leaves some out. The data contain 300,000 to 350,000 clones, about 87% of them singletons. Specimen: PBMCs or T cells enriched from blood (not recorded which). The chain has TRBV9 and TRBJ2-7; a weak D match, TRBD2 (5 bases). The clonotype was recovered from a woman aged 18-29 years who had recovered from COVID-19. CDR3 nucleotides: TGTGCCAGCAGCGTAGCCGGGAACTACGAGCAGTACTTC. Translated, it gives CASSVAGNYEQYF.